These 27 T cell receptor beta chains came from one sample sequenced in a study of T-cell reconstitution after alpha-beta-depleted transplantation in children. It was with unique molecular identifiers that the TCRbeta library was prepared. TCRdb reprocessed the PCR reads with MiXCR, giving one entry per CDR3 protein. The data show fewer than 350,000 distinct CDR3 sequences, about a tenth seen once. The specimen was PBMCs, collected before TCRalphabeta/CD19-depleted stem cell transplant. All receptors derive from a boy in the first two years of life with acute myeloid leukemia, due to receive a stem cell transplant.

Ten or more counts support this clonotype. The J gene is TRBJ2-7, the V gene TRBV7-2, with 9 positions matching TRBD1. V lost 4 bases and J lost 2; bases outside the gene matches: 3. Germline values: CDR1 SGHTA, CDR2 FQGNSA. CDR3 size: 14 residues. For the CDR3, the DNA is TGTGCCAGCAGCTGGACAGGGGCAGCCTACGAGCAGTACTTC. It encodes CASSWTGAAYEQYF.

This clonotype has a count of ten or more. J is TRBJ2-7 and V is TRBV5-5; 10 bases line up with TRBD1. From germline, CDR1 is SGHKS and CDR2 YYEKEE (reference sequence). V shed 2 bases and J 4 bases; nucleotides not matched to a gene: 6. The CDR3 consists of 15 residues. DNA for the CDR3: TGTGCCAGCAGCTTATTCGGGACAGGGGAATACGAGCAGTACTTC. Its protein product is CASSLFGTGEYEQYF.

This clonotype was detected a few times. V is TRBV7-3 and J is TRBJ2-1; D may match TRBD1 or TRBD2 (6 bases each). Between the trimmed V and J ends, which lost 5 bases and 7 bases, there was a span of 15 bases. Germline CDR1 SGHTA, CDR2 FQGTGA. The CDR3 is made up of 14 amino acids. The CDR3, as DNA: TGTGCCAGCAGCCCCACGGGGGCTCCGAATGAGCAGTTCTTC. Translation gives CASSPTGAPNEQFF.

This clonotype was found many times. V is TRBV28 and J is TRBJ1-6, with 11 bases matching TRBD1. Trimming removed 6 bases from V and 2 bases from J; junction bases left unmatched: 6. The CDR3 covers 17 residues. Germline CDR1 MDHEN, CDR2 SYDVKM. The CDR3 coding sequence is TGTGCCAGCAGAGTTTGGGGACAGGGGGCCTATAATTCACCCCTCCACTTT. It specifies CASRVWGQGAYNSPLHF.

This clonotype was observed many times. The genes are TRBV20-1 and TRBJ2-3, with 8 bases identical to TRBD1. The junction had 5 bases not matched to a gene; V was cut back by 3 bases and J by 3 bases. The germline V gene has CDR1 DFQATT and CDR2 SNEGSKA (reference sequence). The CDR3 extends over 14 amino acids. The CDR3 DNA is TGCAGTGCTAGGCGGACAGGGAGGACAGATACGCAGTATTTT. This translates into CSARRTGRTDTQYF.

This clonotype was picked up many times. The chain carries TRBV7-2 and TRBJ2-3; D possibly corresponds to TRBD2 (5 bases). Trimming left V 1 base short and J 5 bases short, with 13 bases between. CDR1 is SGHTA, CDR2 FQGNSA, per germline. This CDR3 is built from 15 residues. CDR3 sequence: CASSLGGSRRDTQYF. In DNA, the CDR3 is TGTGCCAGCAGCTTAGGCGGGTCGAGGAGAGATACGCAGTATTTT.

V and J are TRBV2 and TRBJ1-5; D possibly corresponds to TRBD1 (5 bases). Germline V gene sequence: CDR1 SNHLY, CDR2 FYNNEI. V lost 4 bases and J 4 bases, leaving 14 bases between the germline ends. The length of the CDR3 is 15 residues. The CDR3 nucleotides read TGTGCCAGCAGTGTAGGTAGACAGCGTAATCAGCCCCAGCATTTT. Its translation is CASSVGRQRNQPQHF.

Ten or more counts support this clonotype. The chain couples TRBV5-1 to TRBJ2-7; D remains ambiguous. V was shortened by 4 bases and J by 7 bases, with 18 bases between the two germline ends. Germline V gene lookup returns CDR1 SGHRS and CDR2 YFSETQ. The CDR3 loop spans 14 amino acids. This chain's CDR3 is CASSPDGLYREQYF. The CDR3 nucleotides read TGCGCCAGCAGCCCGGACGGTCTCTACCGGGAGCAGTACTTC.

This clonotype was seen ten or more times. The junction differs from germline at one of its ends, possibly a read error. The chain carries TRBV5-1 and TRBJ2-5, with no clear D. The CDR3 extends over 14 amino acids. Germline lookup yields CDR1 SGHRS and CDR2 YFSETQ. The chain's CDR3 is CASSLAGLGETQYF. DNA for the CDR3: TGTGCCAGCAGCTTAGCTGGGTTAGGAGAGACCCAGTACTTC.

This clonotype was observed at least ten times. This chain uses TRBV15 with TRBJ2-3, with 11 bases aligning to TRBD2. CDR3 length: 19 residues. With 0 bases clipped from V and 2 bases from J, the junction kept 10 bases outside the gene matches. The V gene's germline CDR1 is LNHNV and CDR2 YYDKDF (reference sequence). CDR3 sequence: CATSREIWGTSGDTDTQYF. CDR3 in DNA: TGTGCCACCAGCAGAGAGATATGGGGGACTAGCGGAGACACAGATACGCAGTATTTT.

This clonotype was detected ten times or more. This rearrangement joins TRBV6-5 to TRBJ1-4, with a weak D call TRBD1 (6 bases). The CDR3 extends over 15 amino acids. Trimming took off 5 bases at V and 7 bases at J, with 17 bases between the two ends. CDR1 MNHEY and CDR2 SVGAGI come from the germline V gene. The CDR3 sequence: CASSPRGRIGEKLFF. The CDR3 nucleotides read TGTGCCAGCAGTCCCCGGGGGCGCATAGGTGAAAAACTGTTTTTT.

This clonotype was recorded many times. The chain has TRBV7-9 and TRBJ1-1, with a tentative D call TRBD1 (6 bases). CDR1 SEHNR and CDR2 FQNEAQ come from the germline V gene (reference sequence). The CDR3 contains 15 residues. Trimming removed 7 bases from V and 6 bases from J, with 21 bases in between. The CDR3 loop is CASNLPTGQRSEAFF. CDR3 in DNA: TGTGCCAGCAACCTCCCAACAGGGCAGAGGTCTGAAGCTTTCTTT.

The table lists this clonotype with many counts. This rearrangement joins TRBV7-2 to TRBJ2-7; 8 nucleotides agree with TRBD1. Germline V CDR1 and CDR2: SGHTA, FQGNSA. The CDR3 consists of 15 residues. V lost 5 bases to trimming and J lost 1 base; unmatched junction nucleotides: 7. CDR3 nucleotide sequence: TGTGCCAGCAGCAAGGGACAGGCCGTATCCTACGAGCAGTACTTC. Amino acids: CASSKGQAVSYEQYF.

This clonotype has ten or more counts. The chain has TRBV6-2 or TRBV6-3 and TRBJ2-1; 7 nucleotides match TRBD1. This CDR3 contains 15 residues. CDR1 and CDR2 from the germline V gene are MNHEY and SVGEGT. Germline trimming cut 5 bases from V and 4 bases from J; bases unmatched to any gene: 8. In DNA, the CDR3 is TGTGCCAGCAGTCTGGGATGGGGACAGTACAATGAGCAGTTCTTC. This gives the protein CASSLGWGQYNEQFF.

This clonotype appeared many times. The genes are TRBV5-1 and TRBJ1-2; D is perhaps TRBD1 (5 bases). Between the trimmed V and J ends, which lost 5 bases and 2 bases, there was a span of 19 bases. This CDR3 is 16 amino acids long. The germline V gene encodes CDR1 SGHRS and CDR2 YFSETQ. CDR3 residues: CASSPNTRGRNYGYTF. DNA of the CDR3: TGCGCCAGCAGTCCAAATACAAGGGGCAGGAACTATGGCTACACCTTC.

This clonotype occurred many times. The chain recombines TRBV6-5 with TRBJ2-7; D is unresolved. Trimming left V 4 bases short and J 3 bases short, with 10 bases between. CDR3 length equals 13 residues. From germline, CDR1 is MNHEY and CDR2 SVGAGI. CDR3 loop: CASSWAEHYEQYF. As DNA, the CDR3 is TGTGCCAGCAGTTGGGCAGAGCACTACGAGCAGTACTTC.

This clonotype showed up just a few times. The CDR3 region has the DNA TGTGCCAGCAGCTCAGAGATTAACTATGGCTACACCTTC. It codes for CASSSEINYGYTF. The V and J genes are TRBV7-9 and TRBJ1-2, with D unresolved. Trimming cost V 4 bases and J 1 base, with 7 bases left between them. Germline values: CDR1 SEHNR, CDR2 FQNEAQ (reference sequence). The CDR3 consists of 13 residues.

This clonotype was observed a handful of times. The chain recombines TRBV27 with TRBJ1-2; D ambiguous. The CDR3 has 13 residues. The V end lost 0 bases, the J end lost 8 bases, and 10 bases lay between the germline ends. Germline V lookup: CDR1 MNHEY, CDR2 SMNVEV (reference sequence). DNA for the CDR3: TGTGCCAGCAGTTTATCATGGGATCGGGGCTACACCTTC. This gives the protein CASSLSWDRGYTF.

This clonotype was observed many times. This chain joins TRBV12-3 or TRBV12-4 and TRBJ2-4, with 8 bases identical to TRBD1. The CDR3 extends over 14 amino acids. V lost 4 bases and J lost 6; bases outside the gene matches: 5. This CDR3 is CASSWQGAANIQYF. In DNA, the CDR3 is TGTGCCAGCAGTTGGCAGGGGGCTGCAAACATTCAGTACTTC.

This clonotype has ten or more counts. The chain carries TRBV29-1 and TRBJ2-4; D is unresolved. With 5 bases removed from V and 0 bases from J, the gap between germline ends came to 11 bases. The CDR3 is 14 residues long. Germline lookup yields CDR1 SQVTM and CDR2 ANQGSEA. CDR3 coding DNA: TGCAGCGTTAGAGGTCGGATAGCCAAAAACATTCAGTACTTC. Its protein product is CSVRGRIAKNIQYF.

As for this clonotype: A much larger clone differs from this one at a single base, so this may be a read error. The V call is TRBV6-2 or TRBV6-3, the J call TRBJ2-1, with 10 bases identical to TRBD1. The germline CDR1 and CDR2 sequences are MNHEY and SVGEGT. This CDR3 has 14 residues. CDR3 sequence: CASDRDRGYNVQFF. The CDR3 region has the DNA TGTGCCAGCGACCGGGACAGGGGATACAATGTGCAGTTCTTC.

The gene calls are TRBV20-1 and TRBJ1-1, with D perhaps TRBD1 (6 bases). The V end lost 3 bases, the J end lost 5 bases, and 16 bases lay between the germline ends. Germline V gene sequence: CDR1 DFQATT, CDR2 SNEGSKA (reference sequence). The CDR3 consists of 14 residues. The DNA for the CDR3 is TGCAGTGCTAGGGCGGGGGAGGGGGGAACTGAAGCTTTCTTT. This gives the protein CSARAGEGGTEAFF.

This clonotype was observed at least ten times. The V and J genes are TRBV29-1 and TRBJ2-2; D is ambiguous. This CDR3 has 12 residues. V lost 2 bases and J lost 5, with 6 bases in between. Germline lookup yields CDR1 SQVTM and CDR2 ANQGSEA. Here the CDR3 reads CSVEWVTGELFF. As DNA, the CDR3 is TGCAGCGTTGAATGGGTGACCGGGGAGCTGTTTTTT.

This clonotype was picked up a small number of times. CDR3 DNA: TGTGCCAGCAGCCGCGGACCCCATTCCCAGCCCCAGCATTTT. Amino acids: CASSRGPHSQPQHF. The chain links TRBV28 to TRBJ1-5; no clear D gene. The germline V gene encodes CDR1 MDHEN and CDR2 SYDVKM. CDR3 length: 14 amino acids. V lost 6 bases and J lost 7, with 16 bases in between.

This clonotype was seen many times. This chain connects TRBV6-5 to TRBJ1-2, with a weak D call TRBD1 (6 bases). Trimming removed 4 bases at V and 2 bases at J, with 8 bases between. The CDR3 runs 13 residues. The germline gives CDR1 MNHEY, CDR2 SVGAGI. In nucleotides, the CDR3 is TGTGCCAGCAGTTCTGGACAGAACTATGGCTACACCTTC. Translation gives CASSSGQNYGYTF.

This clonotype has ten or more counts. In DNA form, the CDR3 reads TGTGCCAGCAGCTTAAGTTGGGGCACAGATACGCAGTATTTT. It translates to CASSLSWGTDTQYF. The chain combines TRBV27 with TRBJ2-3; D is undetermined. Germline loops: CDR1 MNHEY, CDR2 SMNVEV (reference sequence). Trimming took off 6 bases at V and 1 base at J, with 11 bases between the two ends. CDR3 length equals 14 residues.

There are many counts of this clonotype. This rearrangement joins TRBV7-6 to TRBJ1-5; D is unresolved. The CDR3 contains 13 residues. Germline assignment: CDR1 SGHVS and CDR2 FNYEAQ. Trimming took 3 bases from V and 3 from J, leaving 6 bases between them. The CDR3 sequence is CASSLRLNQPQHF. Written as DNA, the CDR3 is TGTGCCAGCAGCTTGCGACTCAATCAGCCCCAGCATTTT.